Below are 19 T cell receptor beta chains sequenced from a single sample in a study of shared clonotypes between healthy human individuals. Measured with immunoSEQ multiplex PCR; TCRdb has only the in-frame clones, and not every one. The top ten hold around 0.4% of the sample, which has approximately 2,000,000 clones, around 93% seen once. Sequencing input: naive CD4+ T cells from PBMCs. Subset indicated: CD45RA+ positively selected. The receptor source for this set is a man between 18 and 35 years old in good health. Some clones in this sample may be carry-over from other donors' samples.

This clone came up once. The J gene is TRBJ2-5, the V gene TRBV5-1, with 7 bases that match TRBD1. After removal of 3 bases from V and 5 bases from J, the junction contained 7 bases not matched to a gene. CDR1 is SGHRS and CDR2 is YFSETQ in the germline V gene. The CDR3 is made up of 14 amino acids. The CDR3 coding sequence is TGCGCCAGCAGCTGGGGACAGAACAAGGAGACCCAGTACTTC. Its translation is CASSWGQNKETQYF.

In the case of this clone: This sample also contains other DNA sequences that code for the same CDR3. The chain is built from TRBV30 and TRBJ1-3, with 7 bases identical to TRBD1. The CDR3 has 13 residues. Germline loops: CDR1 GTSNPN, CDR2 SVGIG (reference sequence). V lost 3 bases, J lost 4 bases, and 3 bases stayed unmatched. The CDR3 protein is CAWRYRGGNTIYF. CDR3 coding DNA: TGTGCCTGGAGATACAGGGGAGGAAACACCATATATTTT.

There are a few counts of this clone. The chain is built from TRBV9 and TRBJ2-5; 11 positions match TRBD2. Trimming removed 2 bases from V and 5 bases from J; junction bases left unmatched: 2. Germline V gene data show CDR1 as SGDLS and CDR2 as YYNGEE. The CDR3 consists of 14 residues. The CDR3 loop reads CASSVSGRAETQYF. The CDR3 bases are TGTGCCAGCAGCGTTAGCGGGAGGGCCGAGACCCAGTACTTC.

This chain's CDR3 is CASSLGGQGALGHNEQFF. CDR3 DNA: TGCGCCAGCAGCTTGGGGGGACAGGGGGCGCTGGGCCACAATGAGCAGTTCTTC. This chain joins TRBV5-1 and TRBJ2-1; 12 bases are shared with TRBD1. V lost 0 bases and J lost 5; bases outside the gene matches: 9. CDR1 and CDR2 from the germline V gene are SGHRS and YFSETQ. The CDR3 is 18 amino acids.

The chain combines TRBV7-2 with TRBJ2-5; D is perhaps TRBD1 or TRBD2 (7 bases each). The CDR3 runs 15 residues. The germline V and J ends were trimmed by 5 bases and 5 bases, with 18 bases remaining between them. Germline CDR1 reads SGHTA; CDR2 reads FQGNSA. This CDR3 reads CASSASLRGGETQYF. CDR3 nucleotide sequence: TGTGCCAGCAGCGCATCCCTCAGGGGGGGTGAGACCCAGTACTTC.

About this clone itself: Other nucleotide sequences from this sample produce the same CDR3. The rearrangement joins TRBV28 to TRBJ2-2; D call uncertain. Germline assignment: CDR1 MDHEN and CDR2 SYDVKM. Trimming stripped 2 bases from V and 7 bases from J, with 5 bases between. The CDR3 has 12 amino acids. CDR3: CASSLLVGELFF. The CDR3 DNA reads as TGTGCCAGCAGTTTACTCGTCGGGGAGCTGTTTTTT. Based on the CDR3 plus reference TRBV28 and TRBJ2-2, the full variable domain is DVKVTQSSRYLVKRTGEKVFLECVQDMDHENMFWYRQDPGLGLRLIYFSYDVKMKEKGDIPEGYSVSREKKERFSLILESASTNQTSMYLCASSLLVGELFFGEGSRLTVL.

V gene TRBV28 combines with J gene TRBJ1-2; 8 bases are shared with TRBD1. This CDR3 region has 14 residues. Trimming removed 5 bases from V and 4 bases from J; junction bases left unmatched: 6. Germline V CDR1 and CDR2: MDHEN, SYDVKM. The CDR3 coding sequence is TGTGCCAGCAGTCAAGGACAGGGAAGCTATGGCTACACCTTC. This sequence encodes CASSQGQGSYGYTF.

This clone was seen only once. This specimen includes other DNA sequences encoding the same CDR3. The CDR3 is CASSLRQGIYGYTF. The DNA for the CDR3 is TGTGCCAGCAGTTTAAGGCAGGGTATCTATGGCTACACCTTC. The chain couples TRBV28 to TRBJ1-2, with D maybe TRBD1 (5 bases). Germline V gives CDR1 MDHEN, CDR2 SYDVKM. V lost 2 bases and J 4 bases, leaving 11 bases between the germline ends. There are 14 residues in the CDR3.

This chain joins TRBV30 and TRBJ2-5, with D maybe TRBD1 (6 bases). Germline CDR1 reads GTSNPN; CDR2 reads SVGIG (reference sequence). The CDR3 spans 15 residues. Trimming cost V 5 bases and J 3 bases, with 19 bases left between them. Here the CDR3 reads CAWGWIPGTKETQYF. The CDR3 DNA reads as TGTGCCTGGGGTTGGATCCCCGGGACAAAAGAGACCCAGTACTTC.

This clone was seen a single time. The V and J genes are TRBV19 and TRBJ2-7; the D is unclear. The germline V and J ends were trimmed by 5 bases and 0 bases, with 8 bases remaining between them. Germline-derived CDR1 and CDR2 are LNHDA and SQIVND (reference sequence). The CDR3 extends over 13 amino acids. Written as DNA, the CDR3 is TGTGCCAGTAGTCGTGAACCCTCCTACGAGCAGTACTTC. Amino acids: CASSREPSYEQYF.

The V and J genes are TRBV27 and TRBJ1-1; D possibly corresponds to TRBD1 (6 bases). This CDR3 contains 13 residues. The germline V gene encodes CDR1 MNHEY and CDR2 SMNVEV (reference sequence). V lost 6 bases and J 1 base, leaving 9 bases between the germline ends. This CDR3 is CASRATGNTEAFF. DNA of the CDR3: TGTGCCAGCAGGGCGACAGGGAACACTGAAGCTTTCTTT.

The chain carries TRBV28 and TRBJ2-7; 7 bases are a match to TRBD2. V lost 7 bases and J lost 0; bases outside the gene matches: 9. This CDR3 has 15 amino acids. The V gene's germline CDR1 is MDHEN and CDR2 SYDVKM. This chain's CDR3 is CASTSTGGSSYEQYF. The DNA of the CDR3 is TGTGCCAGCACCAGCACGGGAGGCAGCTCCTACGAGCAGTACTTC.

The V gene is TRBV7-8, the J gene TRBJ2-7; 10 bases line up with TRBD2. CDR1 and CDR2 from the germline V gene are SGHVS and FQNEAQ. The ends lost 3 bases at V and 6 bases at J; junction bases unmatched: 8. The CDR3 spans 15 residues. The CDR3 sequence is CASSFRLAGVGEQYF. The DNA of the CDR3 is TGTGCCAGCAGCTTTCGCCTAGCGGGAGTGGGCGAGCAGTACTTC.

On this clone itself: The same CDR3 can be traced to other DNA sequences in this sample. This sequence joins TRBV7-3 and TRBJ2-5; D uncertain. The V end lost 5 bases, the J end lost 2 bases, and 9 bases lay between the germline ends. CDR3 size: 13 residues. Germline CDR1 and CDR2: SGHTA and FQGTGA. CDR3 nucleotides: TGTGCCAGCAGCCGGCGGCTTCAAGAGACCCAGTACTTC. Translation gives CASSRRLQETQYF.

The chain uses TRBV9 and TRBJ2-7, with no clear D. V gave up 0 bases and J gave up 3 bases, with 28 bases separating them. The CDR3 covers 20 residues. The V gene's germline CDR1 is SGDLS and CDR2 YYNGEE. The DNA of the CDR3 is TGTGCCAGCAGCGTAGAAGATGAATCCGGCCCGGAGAAACAGCGCTACGAGCAGTACTTC. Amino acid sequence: CASSVEDESGPEKQRYEQYF.

As DNA, the CDR3 is TGTGCCAGCAGTTATTCCGGGACCTTAAACTACGAGCAGTACTTC. Amino acids: CASSYSGTLNYEQYF. The chain uses TRBV2 and TRBJ2-7, with D perhaps being TRBD1 or TRBD2 (5 bases each). CDR1 and CDR2 from the germline V gene are SNHLY and FYNNEI. The V end was cut by 5 bases, the J end by 3 bases, with 17 bases between. The CDR3 runs 15 residues.

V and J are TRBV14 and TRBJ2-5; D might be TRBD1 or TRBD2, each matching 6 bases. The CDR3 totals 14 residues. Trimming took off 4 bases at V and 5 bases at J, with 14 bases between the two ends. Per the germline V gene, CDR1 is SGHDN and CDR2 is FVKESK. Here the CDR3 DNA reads TGTGCCAGCAGCCGGAGGGGGGTTGGGGAGACCCAGTACTTC. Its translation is CASSRRGVGETQYF.

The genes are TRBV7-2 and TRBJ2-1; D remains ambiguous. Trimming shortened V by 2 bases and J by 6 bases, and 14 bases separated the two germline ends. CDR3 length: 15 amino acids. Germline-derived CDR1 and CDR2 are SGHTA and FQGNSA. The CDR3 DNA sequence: TGTGCCAGCAGCTTACCACATCGGCTACCCAATGAGCAGTTCTTC. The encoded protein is CASSLPHRLPNEQFF.

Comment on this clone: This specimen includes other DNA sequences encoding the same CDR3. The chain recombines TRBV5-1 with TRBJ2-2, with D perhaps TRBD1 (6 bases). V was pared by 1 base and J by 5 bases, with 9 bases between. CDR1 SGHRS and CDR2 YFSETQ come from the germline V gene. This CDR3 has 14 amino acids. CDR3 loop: CASSLSRGTGELFF. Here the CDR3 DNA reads TGCGCCAGCAGCTTGTCAAGGGGGACCGGGGAGCTGTTTTTT.